Here is one TCR beta chain with its context. Antigen: not known. Clones were sequenced by immunoSEQ multiplex PCR, and TCRdb holds only the in-frame ones, with some missing. The sample holds fewer than 60,000 clones, 85% seen once. The CDR3 is 16 residues long. The germline CDR1 and CDR2 sequences are LGHNA and YNFKEQ. V shed 0 bases and J shed 1 base, with 13 bases lying between them. This sample is drawn from a study of OX40 agonist ivuxolimab in advanced cancers. The study, taken as a whole, reports: CD4+ T cells averaged fewer expanded clones than CD8+ T cells.

Here the sequenced sample was CD4+ or CD8+ T cells sorted from blood, taken in a trial of the OX40 agonist ivuxolimab. The V and J genes are TRBV4-2 and TRBJ2-7; D call uncertain. This receptor was taken from an adult with an advanced solid tumor such as melanoma, head and neck, liver or kidney cancer. Here the CDR3 reads CASSQDWPSLSYEQYF. The DNA of the CDR3 is TGTGCCAGCAGCCAAGATTGGCCTTCCCTTTCCTACGAGCAGTACTTC.